The 24 T cell receptor beta chains below all came from one sample that was sequenced in a study of blood T cell repertoires in COVID-19. Using immunoSEQ multiplex PCR, the repertoire was profiled, and TCRdb retains in-frame clones only, with some absent. The sample contains 20,000 to 30,000 clones, approximately 80% of which appear only once. Sequencing used peripheral blood. The origin of the receptors is a human donor in a cohort sampled during active COVID-19.

This chain joins TRBV7-3 and TRBJ2-1, with 14 positions matching TRBD2. Germline CDR1 SGHTA, CDR2 FQGTGA. The CDR3 has 15 amino acids. The junction had 10 bases not matched to a gene; V was cut back by 5 bases and J by 13 bases. The CDR3 sequence: CASSGWTSGRKGQFF. Written as DNA, the CDR3 is TGTGCCAGCAGCGGTTGGACTAGCGGGAGGAAGGGTCAGTTCTTC.

The chain joins TRBV6-2 or TRBV6-3 to TRBJ2-2, with D tentatively TRBD2 (6 bases). The V gene lost 6 bases and the J gene lost 5 bases, with 10 bases spanning the gap. The CDR3 contains 13 residues. CDR1 MNHEY and CDR2 SVGEGT come from the germline V gene. The CDR3 bases are TGTGCCAGCAGCAGCGGACTAACCGGGGAGCTGTTTTTT. This translates into CASSSGLTGELFF.

The J gene is TRBJ1-1, the V gene TRBV10-3; perhaps TRBD1 as D (5 bases). V was pared by 10 bases and J by 1 base, with 16 bases between. The CDR3 runs to 14 residues. From germline, CDR1 is ENHRY and CDR2 SYGVKD. In DNA form, the CDR3 reads TGTGCCACCCTAGGGGCAGGGTGGAACACTGAAGCTTTCTTT. Protein product: CATLGAGWNTEAFF.

V usage is TRBV27 and J usage is TRBJ2-3, with 9 bases aligning to TRBD2. This CDR3 comprises 17 residues. Germline V gene sequence: CDR1 MNHEY, CDR2 SMNVEV (reference sequence). V gave up 5 bases and J gave up 8 bases; unmatched junction bases: 17. CDR3 nucleotide sequence: TGTGCCAGCAGTCAGCCCATGCGGGCGGGAGGGCCTAGTACGCAGTATTTT. Encoded protein: CASSQPMRAGGPSTQYF.

The rearrangement joins TRBV4-1 to TRBJ2-1; 9 bases line up with TRBD2. V gave up 2 bases and J gave up 5 bases; unmatched junction bases: 7. The length of the CDR3 is 16 residues. The germline V gene has CDR1 MGHRA and CDR2 YSYEKL. CDR3 in DNA: TGCGCCAGCAGCCAATTAAGCGGGGGGTCTCACAATGAGCAGTTCTTC. This gives the protein CASSQLSGGSHNEQFF.

Regarding this clone: One end of the junction is discordant with germline, which a read error may explain. V is TRBV7-2 and J is TRBJ2-5; 7 bases line up with TRBD2. Looked up from germline, CDR1 is SGHTA and CDR2 is FQGNSA. The CDR3 runs to 17 residues. The CDR3 nucleotides are TGTGCCAGCACCTTAGGTCGGAGCGGGGAGGGTGGAGAGACCCAGTACTTC. It codes for CASTLGRSGEGGETQYF.

J is TRBJ1-1 and V is TRBV19; 10 bases map to TRBD1. The CDR3 has 18 residues. V shed 8 bases and J 0 bases; nucleotides not matched to a gene: 15. CDR1 LNHDA and CDR2 SQIVND come from the germline V gene (reference sequence). This CDR3 reads CASDARDRGFGMNTEAFF. As DNA, the CDR3 is TGTGCCAGTGACGCACGGGACAGGGGATTTGGGATGAACACTGAAGCTTTCTTT.

This chain uses TRBV28 with TRBJ1-1; D remains unclear. V was clipped by 2 bases and J by 6 bases, with 7 bases between them. The germline gives CDR1 MDHEN, CDR2 SYDVKM. This CDR3 contains 12 residues. CDR3 amino acids: CASSLGPSEAFF. The CDR3 nucleotides read TGTGCCAGCAGTTTAGGCCCATCTGAAGCTTTCTTT.

DNA of the CDR3: TGCGCCAGCAGCCAAGACTCCAGCGGACGCACGACCTACGAGCAGTACTTC. Translation gives CASSQDSSGRTTYEQYF. The J gene is TRBJ2-7, the V gene TRBV4-3; D possibly corresponds to TRBD2 (5 bases). Germline V gives CDR1 LGHNA, CDR2 YSLEER. The CDR3 is 17 residues long. Trimming shortened V by 0 bases and J by 2 bases, and 17 bases separated the two germline ends.

This chain uses TRBV29-1 with TRBJ1-1, with D perhaps TRBD1 (5 bases). The germline V gene has CDR1 SQVTM and CDR2 ANQGSEA. The CDR3 spans 12 residues. V was pared by 7 bases and J by 0 bases, with 9 bases between. The CDR3 DNA follows: TGCAGCGCGAGGGGAATGAACACTGAAGCTTTCTTT. As protein: CSARGMNTEAFF.

V usage is TRBV6-5 and J usage is TRBJ1-1, with D hard to call. Germline CDR1 and CDR2: MNHEY and SVGAGI. With 5 bases removed from V and 0 bases from J, the gap between germline ends came to 13 bases. This CDR3 has 15 residues. CDR3 nucleotides: TGTGCCAGCAGTCCGAGCAGGTGGATGAACACTGAAGCTTTCTTT. It codes for CASSPSRWMNTEAFF.

CDR3 coding DNA: TGTGCCAGCAGCCCGGGACTAGAAGGGTATGAGCAGTTCTTC. Translation: CASSPGLEGYEQFF. The V and J genes are TRBV11-2 and TRBJ2-1, with 8 nucleotides matching TRBD2. Looked up from germline, CDR1 is SGHAT and CDR2 is FQNNGV. V was pared by 5 bases and J by 8 bases, with 8 bases of the junction left unmatched. The CDR3 is 14 amino acids.

The J gene is TRBJ2-1, the V gene TRBV6-4; D might be TRBD2 (6 bases). Trimming left V 0 bases short and J 4 bases short, with 13 bases between. CDR3 length: 16 residues. The germline V gene encodes CDR1 MRHNA and CDR2 SNTAGT. The CDR3 nucleotides are TGTGCCAGCAGTGACTCGAGTAGCGGAGATTACAATGAGCAGTTCTTC. This gives the protein CASSDSSSGDYNEQFF.

The chain recombines TRBV6-1 with TRBJ2-5, with 12 bases lining up with TRBD1. Losses at the gene ends were 4 bases for V and 7 bases for J; bases not matched to a gene: 10. The CDR3 totals 16 residues. Germline lookup yields CDR1 MNHNS and CDR2 SASEGT. The CDR3 DNA sequence: TGTGCCAGCAGTGCTCCGGGACAGGGGGCGGGAGTGACCCAGTACTTC. This sequence encodes CASSAPGQGAGVTQYF.

The genes are TRBV4-2 and TRBJ2-7; 8 bases match TRBD1. V lost 6 bases and J lost 1; bases outside the gene matches: 14. The germline V gene has CDR1 LGHNA and CDR2 YNFKEQ. This CDR3 has 17 residues. CDR3 amino acids: CASRKSPTGGGSYEQYF. The CDR3 region has the DNA TGTGCCAGCAGAAAATCCCCAACAGGGGGTGGTTCCTACGAGCAGTACTTC.

For the CDR3, the DNA is TGTGCCTCGCTGACAGGCCTCTATGGCTACACCTTC. Translation gives CASLTGLYGYTF. This sequence joins TRBV30 and TRBJ1-2; D perhaps matches TRBD1 (6 bases). V was clipped by 7 bases and J by 4 bases, with 13 bases between them. The CDR3 is made up of 12 amino acids. CDR1 GTSNPN and CDR2 SVGIG come from the germline V gene (reference sequence). Variable domain in full (rest from reference TRBV30 and TRBJ1-2): SQTIHQWPATLVQPVGSPLSLECTVEGTSNPNLYWYRQAAGRGLQLLFYSVGIGQISSEVPQNLSASRPQDRQFILSSKKLLLSDSGFYLCASLTGLYGYTFGSGTRLTVV.

The genes are TRBV2 and TRBJ1-2, with 8 bases that match TRBD1. The trim removed 2 bases at V and 4 bases at J, leaving 3 bases unmatched. Germline V gives CDR1 SNHLY, CDR2 FYNNEI. The CDR3 is made up of 14 amino acids. This chain's CDR3 is CASSEPGQAYGYTF. DNA for the CDR3: TGTGCCAGCAGTGAACCGGGACAGGCCTATGGCTACACCTTC. Using reference TRBV2 and TRBJ1-2 for the parts outside the CDR3, the full variable domain is EPEVTQTPSHQVTQMGQEVILRCVPISNHLYFYWYRQILGQKVEFLVSFYNNEISEKSEIFDDQFSVERPDGSNFTLKIRSTKLEDSAMYFCASSEPGQAYGYTFGSGTRLTVV.

The CDR3 protein is CASSPTGVFSGANVLTF. The CDR3 region has the DNA TGTGCCAGCAGCCCCACAGGGGTTTTCTCTGGGGCCAACGTCCTGACTTTC. This rearrangement joins TRBV27 to TRBJ2-6, with TRBD1 matching over 7 bases. Trimming cost V 6 bases and J 0 bases; bases outside gene matches: 8. This CDR3 spans 17 amino acids. Germline CDR1 reads MNHEY; CDR2 reads SMNVEV (reference sequence).

V usage is TRBV28 and J usage is TRBJ2-3; the match to TRBD2 covers 12 bases. Germline lookup yields CDR1 MDHEN and CDR2 SYDVKM. This CDR3 has 16 amino acids. Trimming removed 3 bases from V and 4 bases from J; junction bases left unmatched: 5. As DNA, the CDR3 is TGTGCCAGCAGTTTGTCTAGCGGGAGGGCCCCAGATACGCAGTATTTT. It specifies CASSLSSGRAPDTQYF.

This clone was seen once. The chain uses TRBV7-3 and TRBJ1-5; D remains unclear. Per the germline V gene, CDR1 is SGHTA and CDR2 is FQGTGA. V was pared by 7 bases and J by 7 bases, with 17 bases between. This CDR3 spans 14 amino acids. Here the CDR3 reads CASTSSPGGQPQHF. In nucleotides, the CDR3 is TGTGCCAGCACCTCCTCCCCGGGCGGGCAGCCCCAGCATTTT.

This clone showed up just once. This chain uses TRBV18 with TRBJ2-7, with TRBD1 matching 7 bases. J was trimmed by 0 bases and V by 3 bases; bases with no gene match: 14. The V gene's germline CDR1 is KGHSH and CDR2 LQKENI. This CDR3 comprises 18 residues. The CDR3 coding sequence is TGTGCCAGCTCACCTATCGACAGGGCTGGAGCCTCCTCCTACGAGCAGTACTTC. Amino acids: CASSPIDRAGASSYEQYF.

This clone came up a few times. The V gene is TRBV12-3 or TRBV12-4, the J gene TRBJ1-5, with D unresolved. V was trimmed by 3 bases and J by 3 bases, leaving 6 bases between them. CDR3 size: 13 residues. The CDR3 is CASSFSINQPQHF. CDR3 nucleotide sequence: TGTGCCAGCAGTTTTTCCATCAATCAGCCCCAGCATTTT.

The chain carries TRBV20-1 and TRBJ2-1; tentatively, D is TRBD2 (6 bases). Trimming shortened V by 3 bases and J by 9 bases, and 18 bases separated the two germline ends. The CDR3 totals 14 residues. Germline V gene lookup returns CDR1 DFQATT and CDR2 SNEGSKA (reference sequence). CDR3 coding DNA: TGCAGTGCTAGTTTGCGGGGTCGGGTGGGTGAGCAGTTCTTC. It is translated as CSASLRGRVGEQFF.

The chain employs TRBV6-6 and TRBJ1-5; 8 bases agree with TRBD1. From germline, CDR1 is MNHNY and CDR2 SVGAGI (reference sequence). J was trimmed by 2 bases and V by 4 bases; bases with no gene match: 1. CDR3 length equals 14 residues. Written as DNA, the CDR3 is TGTGCCAGCAGTTCGACAGGGGGCAATCAGCCCCAGCATTTT. It translates to CASSSTGGNQPQHF.